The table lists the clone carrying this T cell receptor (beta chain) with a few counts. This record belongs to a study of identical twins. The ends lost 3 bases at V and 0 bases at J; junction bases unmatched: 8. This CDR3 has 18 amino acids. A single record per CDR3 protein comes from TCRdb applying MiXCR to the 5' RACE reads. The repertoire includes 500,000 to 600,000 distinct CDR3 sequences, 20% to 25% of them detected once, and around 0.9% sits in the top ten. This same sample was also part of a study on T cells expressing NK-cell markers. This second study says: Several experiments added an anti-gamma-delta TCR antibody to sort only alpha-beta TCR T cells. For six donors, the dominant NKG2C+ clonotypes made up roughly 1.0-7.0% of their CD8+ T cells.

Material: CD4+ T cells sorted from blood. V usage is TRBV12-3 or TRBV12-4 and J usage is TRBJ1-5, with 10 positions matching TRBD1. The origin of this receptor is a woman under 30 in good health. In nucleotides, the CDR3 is TGTGCCAGCAGTTTCGGGACAGGGGCCGCTTATAGCAATCAGCCCCAGCATTTT. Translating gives CASSFGTGAAYSNQPQHF.